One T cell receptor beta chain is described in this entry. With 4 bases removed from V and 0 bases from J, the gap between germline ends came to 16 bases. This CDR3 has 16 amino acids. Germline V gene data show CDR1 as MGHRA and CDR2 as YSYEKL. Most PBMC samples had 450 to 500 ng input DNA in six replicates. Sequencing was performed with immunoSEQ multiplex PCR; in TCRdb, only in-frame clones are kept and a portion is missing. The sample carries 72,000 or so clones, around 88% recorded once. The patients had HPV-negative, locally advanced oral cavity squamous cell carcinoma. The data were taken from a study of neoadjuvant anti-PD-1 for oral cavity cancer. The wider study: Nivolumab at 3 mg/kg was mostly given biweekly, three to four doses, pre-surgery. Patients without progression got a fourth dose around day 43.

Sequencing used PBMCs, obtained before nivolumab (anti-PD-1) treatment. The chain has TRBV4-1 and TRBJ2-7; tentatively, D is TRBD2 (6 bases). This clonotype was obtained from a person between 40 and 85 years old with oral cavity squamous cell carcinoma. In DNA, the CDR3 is TGCGCCAGCAGCCGCGCCGGGACTGAGGCCTCCTACGAGCAGTACTTC. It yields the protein CASSRAGTEASYEQYF.